These T cell receptor beta chains were read from a single sample in a study of type 1 and type 2 diabetes patients. One entry per CDR3 protein results from TCRdb running MiXCR on the multiplex PCR reads. This table has a few hundred thousand distinct CDR3 sequences, 47% appearing once. The sequenced material came from peripheral blood mononuclear cells (PBMCs). These receptors were collected from a man between 18 and 29 years old with type 2 diabetes. CDR3s leave out the opening cysteine and the closing phenylalanine or tryptophan.

v_gene: TRBV7-3
j_gene: TRBJ2-1
CDR3aa: ASSLSNNEQF

v_gene: TRBV5-1
j_gene: TRBJ1-1
CDR3aa: ASTQENTEAF

v_gene: TRBV2
j_gene: TRBJ2-5
CDR3aa: ASSEIPRDQY

v_gene: TRBV12-5
j_gene: TRBJ2-1
CDR3aa: ASGSSGSSYNEQF

v_gene: TRBV2
j_gene: TRBJ2-7
CDR3aa: ASTLAGGRAKQY

v_gene: TRBV20-1
j_gene: TRBJ2-5
CDR3aa: SASWDQETQY

v_gene: TRBV30
j_gene: TRBJ1-4
CDR3aa: AWGPGPHRKRKLF

v_gene: TRBV2
j_gene: TRBJ1-2
CDR3aa: ASSLGSYGYT

v_gene: TRBV5-1
j_gene: TRBJ1-2
CDR3aa: ASSSEGQLNYGYT

v_gene: TRBV28
j_gene: TRBJ1-1
CDR3aa: ASTLGGSATEAF

v_gene: TRBV7-8
j_gene: TRBJ2-5
CDR3aa: ASSSKPEGETQY

v_gene: TRBV7-9
j_gene: TRBJ1-1
CDR3aa: ASSPQGTEAF

v_gene: TRBV7-2
j_gene: TRBJ1-2
CDR3aa: ASSLKSGTDKQNYGYT

v_gene: TRBV7-2
j_gene: TRBJ2-1
CDR3aa: ASSPGHQNNEQF

v_gene: TRBV6-1
j_gene: -
CDR3aa: AIRTGLYNEQF

v_gene: TRBV6-6
j_gene: TRBJ1-1
CDR3aa: ASSDRDRAEAF

v_gene: TRBV15
j_gene: TRBJ1-5
CDR3aa: ATSREGTQPQR

v_gene: TRBV6-6
j_gene: TRBJ1-1
CDR3aa: ASRSGGLNTEAF

v_gene: TRBV6-1
j_gene: TRBJ2-7
CDR3aa: ASSYGQRDYEQY

v_gene: TRBV30
j_gene: TRBJ1-1
CDR3aa: AWSVEGSEAF

v_gene: TRBV7-9
j_gene: TRBJ1-4
CDR3aa: ASSSETGRREKLF

v_gene: TRBV30
j_gene: TRBJ2-3
CDR3aa: AWSVGGGLGTQY

v_gene: TRBV30
j_gene: TRBJ2-1
CDR3aa: AWAHSPPQF

v_gene: TRBV29-1
j_gene: TRBJ2-7
CDR3aa: SAQGAPRNEQY

v_gene: TRBV4-2
j_gene: TRBJ2-1
CDR3aa: ASSQAGAAYNEQF

v_gene: TRBV20-1
j_gene: TRBJ1-1
CDR3aa: SAGMQGAEGTEAF